Listed below are T cell receptor beta chains from one sample, sequenced in a study of cytomegalovirus exposure and HLA in healthy donors. Only in-frame clones appear in the TCRdb table, and some are missing; sequencing was by immunoSEQ multiplex PCR. This sample has around 150,000 clones, with about 71% found just once. Sequencing was done on a sample of PBMCs. Receptors originate from a woman between 25 and 40 years old in good health and CMV-seronegative. The CDR3 runs from the conserved cysteine through the conserved F or W. Each record gives: J gene, D gene, V gene, clone size, CDR3 DNA, CDR3 protein. D genes are given only for firm matches. Some rows have no size entry. The others give once, few or many, or a class for an expanded clone.

J: TRBJ1-4
D: TRBD1
V: TRBV7-6
size: NA
DNA: TGTGCCAGCAGCCTAGGGACAGTTAATGAAAAACTGTTTTTT
CDR3: CASSLGTVNEKLFF

J: TRBJ1-2
D: TRBD1
V: TRBV7-2
size: NA
DNA: TGTGCCAGCAGCTCGGACAGGGGGCTTGGCTATGGCTACACCTTC
CDR3: CASSSDRGLGYGYTF

J: TRBJ2-2
D: TRBD2
V: TRBV7-3
size: NA
DNA: TGTGCCAGCAGCTTAATGAGCGGGAGGGCCCTCACCGGGGAGCTGTTTTTT
CDR3: CASSLMSGRALTGELFF

J: TRBJ2-5
D: TRBD1
V: TRBV5-1
size: NA
DNA: TGCGCCAGCAGCTTGGAGGACAGGCAAGAGACCCAGTACTTC
CDR3: CASSLEDRQETQYF

J: TRBJ2-3
D: TRBD2
V: TRBV29-1
size: few
DNA: TGCAGCGTGAGACTACTAGCGGCTAACACAGATACGCAGTATTTT
CDR3: CSVRLLAANTDTQYF

J: TRBJ1-4
D: NA
V: TRBV9
size: once
DNA: TGTGCCAGCAGCGTAGGGACAGCTGATAATGAAAAACTGTTTTTT
CDR3: CASSVGTADNEKLFF

J: TRBJ2-5
D: NA
V: TRBV4-3
size: NA
DNA: TGCGCCAGCAGCCAAGATGGACGGGGAGGGACCCAGTACTTC
CDR3: CASSQDGRGGTQYF

J: TRBJ1-4
D: NA
V: TRBV6-1
size: NA
DNA: TGTGCCAGCAGTCTACTGAGGAATGAAAAACTGTTTTTT
CDR3: CASSLLRNEKLFF

J: TRBJ1-4
D: NA
V: TRBV4-2
size: NA
DNA: TGTGCCAGCAGCCAAGTTGAGGACCTGGCGGGTGAAAAACTGTTTTTT
CDR3: CASSQVEDLAGEKLFF

J: TRBJ1-1
D: NA
V: TRBV7-2
size: few
DNA: TGTGCCAGCAGCTTAACAGGCCTCACTGAAGCTTTCTTT
CDR3: CASSLTGLTEAFF

J: TRBJ2-2
D: NA
V: TRBV7-9
size: few
DNA: TGTGCCAGCAGCTTATTAACCGGGGAGCTGTTTTTT
CDR3: CASSLLTGELFF

J: TRBJ1-1
D: NA
V: TRBV27
size: NA
DNA: TGTGCCAGCAGCCTCCAGGGAGGAAACACTGAAGCTTTCTTT
CDR3: CASSLQGGNTEAFF

J: TRBJ2-2
D: TRBD1
V: TRBV29-1
size: few
DNA: TGCAGCGTCGCGGGACAGGTTTTCACCGGGGAGCTGTTTTTT
CDR3: CSVAGQVFTGELFF

J: TRBJ2-1
D: TRBD2
V: TRBV4-1
size: NA
DNA: TGCGCCAGCAGCTCTAGAGAAGCGGGAGTGTACAATGAGCAGTTCTTC
CDR3: CASSSREAGVYNEQFF

J: TRBJ1-1
D: NA
V: TRBV28
size: NA
DNA: TGTGCCAGCAGTTCCCAGGGTCGGGCTTTCTTT
CDR3: CASSSQGRAFF

J: TRBJ2-2
D: NA
V: TRBV12-5
size: few
DNA: TGTGCTAGTGGTTCGACAGGCTGGACCGGGGAGCTGTTTTTT
CDR3: CASGSTGWTGELFF

J: TRBJ2-7
D: NA
V: TRBV6-1
size: many
DNA: TGTGCCAGCAGTGAAGAAGACGGGAGCTCCTACGAGCAGTACTTC
CDR3: CASSEEDGSSYEQYF

J: TRBJ2-5
D: NA
V: TRBV6-1
size: NA
DNA: TGTGCCAGCAGGCAGGGGTTACAAGAGACCCAGTACTTC
CDR3: CASRQGLQETQYF

J: TRBJ1-3
D: NA
V: TRBV28
size: NA
DNA: TGTGCCAGCAGTCCATGGGGCAGCTTGAGCTCTGGAAACACCATATATTTT
CDR3: CASSPWGSLSSGNTIYF

J: TRBJ1-1
D: NA
V: TRBV7-9
size: NA
DNA: TGTGCCAGCAGCCCCGGACAGTTGAACACTGAAGCTTTCTTT
CDR3: CASSPGQLNTEAFF

J: TRBJ2-3
D: TRBD2
V: TRBV5-1
size: NA
DNA: TGCGCCAGCAGTACCCTAGCGGGGGGGCCAGATACGCAGTATTTT
CDR3: CASSTLAGGPDTQYF

J: TRBJ2-1
D: NA
V: TRBV4-3
size: NA
DNA: TGCGCCAGCAGCCAAGAACTTCGGGGTGAGCAGTTCTTC
CDR3: CASSQELRGEQFF

J: TRBJ2-7
D: NA
V: TRBV7-2
size: few
DNA: TGTGCCAGCAGCCTCTGGGGCGGGGACGAGCAGTACTTC
CDR3: CASSLWGGDEQYF

J: TRBJ2-5
D: NA
V: TRBV7-9
size: NA
DNA: TGTTCCAGCAGCAATAGAGGTCGAGAGACCCAGTACTTC
CDR3: CSSSNRGRETQYF

J: TRBJ2-7
D: TRBD2
V: TRBV7-6
size: NA
DNA: TGTGCCAGCAGCCGGACTAGCGTGGATTACGAGCAGTACTTC
CDR3: CASSRTSVDYEQYF

J: TRBJ2-3
D: NA
V: TRBV2
size: NA
DNA: TGTGCCAGCAGGAAGGAGGTAGCGGCAGATACGCAGTATTTT
CDR3: CASRKEVAADTQYF

J: TRBJ2-3
D: NA
V: TRBV4-1
size: NA
DNA: TGCGCCAGCAGCGGATTCTCTCGGGGTCCCACAGATACGCAGTATTTT
CDR3: CASSGFSRGPTDTQYF

J: TRBJ1-1
D: NA
V: TRBV4-3
size: few
DNA: TGCGCCAGCAGCCAAGGCGGATACGCCGCCACTGAAGCTTTCTTT
CDR3: CASSQGGYAATEAFF

J: TRBJ1-1
D: NA
V: TRBV4-2
size: few
DNA: TGTGCCAGCAGCCAAGACCACAGGGCGACCGAAGCTTTCTTT
CDR3: CASSQDHRATEAFF

J: TRBJ2-3
D: TRBD2
V: TRBV5-4
size: NA
DNA: TGTGCCAGCAGCTTCCCTAGCGGGACCGGCACAGATACGCAGTATTTT
CDR3: CASSFPSGTGTDTQYF

J: TRBJ1-1
D: NA
V: TRBV5-1
size: NA
DNA: TGCGCCAGCAGCCCTACTTCCGGCAGGGAAGCTTTCTTT
CDR3: CASSPTSGREAFF

J: TRBJ2-1
D: NA
V: TRBV7-7
size: once
DNA: TGTGCTAGCAGCTTAGAGGCGGGAAGGGTTGCTGAGCAGTTCTTC
CDR3: CASSLEAGRVAEQFF

J: TRBJ2-3
D: TRBD2
V: TRBV10-3
size: NA
DNA: TGTGCCATCATGACGCGGGAGTCAAGCACAGATACGCAGTATTTT
CDR3: CAIMTRESSTDTQYF

J: TRBJ1-2
D: TRBD1
V: TRBV5-6
size: NA
DNA: TGTGCCAGCAGCGGCATAGGACAGGGGGCGTATGGCTACACCTTC
CDR3: CASSGIGQGAYGYTF

J: TRBJ2-7
D: NA
V: TRBV18
size: NA
DNA: TGTGCCAGCTCACCACCAACAGATTCCTACGAGCAGTACTTC
CDR3: CASSPPTDSYEQYF

J: TRBJ1-6
D: TRBD1
V: TRBV29-1
size: once
DNA: TGCAGCGCCCGGGGACAGGGCGGGGGGAGCCTCCACTTT
CDR3: CSARGQGGGSLHF

J: TRBJ1-6
D: NA
V: TRBV2
size: NA
DNA: TGTGCCAGCAGTGAGGACAGCCAGGCCTATAATTCACCCCTCCACTTT
CDR3: CASSEDSQAYNSPLHF

J: TRBJ1-5
D: NA
V: TRBV30
size: NA
DNA: TGTGCCTGGAGTCTCGGGGTCGTTCGCAATCAGCCCCAGCATTTT
CDR3: CAWSLGVVRNQPQHF

J: TRBJ2-1
D: NA
V: TRBV2
size: NA
DNA: TGTGCCAGCACCCTGACAGACTACAATGAGCAGTTCTTC
CDR3: CASTLTDYNEQFF

J: TRBJ2-1
D: NA
V: TRBV7-2
size: NA
DNA: TGTGCCAGCAGCTTATTAGGGGTCAATGAGCAGTTCTTC
CDR3: CASSLLGVNEQFF

J: TRBJ2-2
D: NA
V: TRBV7-9
size: NA
DNA: TGTGCCAGCAGCCTGGACACGAACACCGGGGAGCTGTTTTTT
CDR3: CASSLDTNTGELFF

J: TRBJ1-2
D: TRBD1
V: TRBV19
size: NA
DNA: TGTGCCAGTAATCCATCACCGGGACAGCACTCCTTAAACTATGGCTACACCTTC
CDR3: CASNPSPGQHSLNYGYTF

J: TRBJ2-7
D: TRBD1
V: TRBV7-9
size: few
DNA: TGTGCCAGCAGCTTGTTCGGGACAGCAGACTACGAGCAGTACTTC
CDR3: CASSLFGTADYEQYF

J: TRBJ1-5
D: NA
V: TRBV6-4
size: NA
DNA: TGTGCCAGCAGGGCAAGGTCGAAGCGGATCAATCAGCCCCAGCATTTT
CDR3: CASRARSKRINQPQHF

J: TRBJ1-2
D: NA
V: TRBV7-9
size: NA
DNA: TGTGCCAGCAGCTTTGGGCAAGAGTATGGCTACACCTTC
CDR3: CASSFGQEYGYTF

J: TRBJ1-5
D: NA
V: TRBV28
size: NA
DNA: TGTGCCAGCAGTTTCCTCAGCAATCAGCCCCAGCATTTT
CDR3: CASSFLSNQPQHF